The T cell receptor (beta chain) under discussion was sequenced for a study of monozygotic twins with inflammatory bowel disease (dated by TCRdb to between 2017 and 2020). Turning to the overall study: The full study comprised around 28 monozygotic twin pairs: nine German pairs (four IBD-concordant, five IBD-discordant) and 19 IBD-discordant Danish pairs. Within discordant pairs, disease-associated traits were sought mainly by comparing IBD patients with their genetically identical healthy co-twins. Each individual had, on average, about 151 000 unique TCRalpha sequences and 181 000 unique TCRbeta sequences available for analysis.

A roughly 2.6 ml peripheral blood sample was drawn into PAXgene tubes per donor and stored at -80°C. Without T cell sorting, total RNA was isolated from whole blood using the PAXgene blood miRNA kit on an automated QIAcube. Peripheral blood from monozygotic twin pairs who were concordant or discordant for inflammatory bowel disease underwent deep TCRalpha and TCRbeta repertoire profiling using unique molecular barcoding. Smoking habits were recorded for all twin pairs, and each individual was classified as a current, former or never smoker. Libraries were made using 5' RACE. The input for every TCR library was around 4,000 ng of total RNA. For each sample, cDNA was synthesized in eight separate reactions using SMARTScribe reverse transcriptase. During cDNA synthesis, template switching was used to introduce unique molecular identifiers that contained a 6-nucleotide sample barcode. Amplification of TCRalpha and TCRbeta cDNA involved two nested PCRs of 16 and 9 cycles, and each PCR was followed by bead purification. Before amplification, the cDNA was treated with uracil DNA-glycosylase and purified using the QIAquick PCR purification kit. In the second PCR, Illumina TruSeq-compatible adapters and sample-specific barcodes were added. TapeStation and Qubit were used to check library quality and concentration, and around 5.2 ng of each library went into the pool. Sequencing of the pooled libraries was done on an Illumina HiSeq2500 single-index Rapid Run using custom sequencing primers and 2 x 100 bp reads. The authors' analysis ran thus. MiGEC version 1.2.6 was used for UMI-based consensus assembly, which corrected PCR and sequencing errors. MiXCR version 2.1.1 was used to carry out V(D)J alignment, clonotype assembly and CDR3 extraction. To normalise gene usage, clonotype sharing and MAIT/NKT TCR abundance, the top 1000, 10 000 and 20 000 clonotypes in each sample were analysed. Diversity was computed as the inverse Simpson index with the vegan R package after downsampling to 27 000 UMIs. Paired Mann-Whitney U tests were applied to discordant twin pairs, and Benjamini-Hochberg correction was used for multiple testing. TCRdb reprocessed the reads and provides one entry for every CDR3 protein sequence; no DNA is given. The authors' filters were not applied to this entry. The sample has 400,000 to 500,000 distinct CDR3 sequences on record. More than 2% of the sample is taken by the ten largest.

On this clonotype itself: It lacks a known antigen.

Findings and caveats that apply to the study as a whole: Different T cell subtypes could not be distinguished in the analysis. Background noise and inter-individual variability may have been introduced into the repertoires by the differing immunosuppressive treatments among patients. Repertoire similarity did not differ between concordant and discordant twins, possibly due to limited statistical power. IBD patients shared fewer clonotypes with other individuals than healthy twins did, most markedly in patients showing signs of disease activity. The results gave no support for a single strong signal or clonotype linked to IBD. TCRbeta repertoire diversity, by inverse Simpson index, was decreased in IBD patients compared with their healthy co-twins.

The CDR3 measures 15 amino acids from cysteine to phenylalanine. DNA is not on record. The germline V gene sets CDR1 to MNHNS and CDR2 to SASEGT. Source material: blood. Here the chain combines TRBV6-1 and TRBJ2-1; the TCRdb call, TRBD2, lacks DNA for checking. The TCR sequence derives from a human donor with ulcerative colitis or Crohn's disease, or a healthy co-twin of an affected twin (not recorded which). For the CDR3, the sequence is CASSPLAVTYNEQFF.